The TCR beta chain described here comes from a study of cytomegalovirus exposure and HLA in healthy donors. The donors, nominally healthy at sampling, likely had unrecorded immune exposures. 60 Vbeta and 13 Jbeta primers were used in PCR. Method: immunoSEQ multiplex PCR; TCRdb's copy keeps in-frame clones and lacks some. The sample lists under 85,000 clones, 78% seen once, with approximately 1.5% in the top ten. This CDR3 comprises 14 residues. Germline values: CDR1 MDHEN, CDR2 SYDVKM. The chain couples TRBV28 to TRBJ2-5, with D possibly TRBD2 on 6 matching bases. The tail of the sequence fits TRBJ2-7 better, so the J call may be wrong. The sample consisted of PBMCs. The TCR originated in a man between 35 and 55 years old in good health and CMV-seronegative. DNA for the CDR3: TGTGCCAGTCTGTCCGGGGGAAACGCCTACGAGCAGTACTTC. Encoded protein: CASLSGGNAYEQYF.